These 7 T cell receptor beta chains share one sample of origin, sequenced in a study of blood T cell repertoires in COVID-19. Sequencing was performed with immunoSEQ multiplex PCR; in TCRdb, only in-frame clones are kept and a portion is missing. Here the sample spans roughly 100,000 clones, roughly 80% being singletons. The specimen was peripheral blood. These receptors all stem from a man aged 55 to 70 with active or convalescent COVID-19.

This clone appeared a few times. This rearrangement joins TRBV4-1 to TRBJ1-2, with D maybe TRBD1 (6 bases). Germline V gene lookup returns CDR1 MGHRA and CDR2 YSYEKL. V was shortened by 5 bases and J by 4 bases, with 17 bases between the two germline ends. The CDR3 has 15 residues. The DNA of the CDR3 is TGCGCCAGCAGCGCATACCGGGACACTTTCTATGGCTACACCTTC. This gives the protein CASSAYRDTFYGYTF.

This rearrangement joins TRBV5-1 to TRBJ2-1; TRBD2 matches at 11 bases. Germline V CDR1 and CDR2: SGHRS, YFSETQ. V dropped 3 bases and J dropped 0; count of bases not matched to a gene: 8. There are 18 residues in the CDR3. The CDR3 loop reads CASSSPTSGTASYNEQFF. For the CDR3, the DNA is TGCGCCAGCAGCTCTCCGACTAGCGGGACTGCCTCCTACAATGAGCAGTTCTTC. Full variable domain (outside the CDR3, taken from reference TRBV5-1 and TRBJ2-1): KAGVTQTPRYLIKTRGQQVTLSCSPISGHRSVSWYQQTPGQGLQFLFEYFSETQRNKGNFPGRFSGRQFSNSRSEMNVSTLELGDSALYLCASSSPTSGTASYNEQFFGPGTRLTVL.

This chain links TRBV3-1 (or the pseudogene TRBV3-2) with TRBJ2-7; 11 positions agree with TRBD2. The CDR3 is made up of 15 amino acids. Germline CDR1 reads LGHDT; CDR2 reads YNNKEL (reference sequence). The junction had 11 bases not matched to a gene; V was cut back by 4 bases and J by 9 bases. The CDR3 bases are TGTGCCAGCAGCCGGTTAGGGCTAGCGGGAGGTGGGCAGTACTTC. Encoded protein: CASSRLGLAGGGQYF.

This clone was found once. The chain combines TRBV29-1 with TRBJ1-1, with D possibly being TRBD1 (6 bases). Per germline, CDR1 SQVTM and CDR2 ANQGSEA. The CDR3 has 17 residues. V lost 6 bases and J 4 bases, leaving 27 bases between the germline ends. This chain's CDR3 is CSVLSFDRNNGRTEAFF. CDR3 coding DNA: TGCAGCGTACTCTCCTTCGACAGGAATAACGGTCGCACTGAAGCTTTCTTT.

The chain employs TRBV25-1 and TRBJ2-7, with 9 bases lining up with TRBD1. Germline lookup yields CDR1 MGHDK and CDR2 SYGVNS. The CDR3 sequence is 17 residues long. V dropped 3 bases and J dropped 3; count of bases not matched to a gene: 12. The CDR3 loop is CASSDQKRGQGGYEQYF. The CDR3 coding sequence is TGTGCCAGCAGTGACCAGAAGAGGGGACAGGGTGGCTACGAGCAGTACTTC.

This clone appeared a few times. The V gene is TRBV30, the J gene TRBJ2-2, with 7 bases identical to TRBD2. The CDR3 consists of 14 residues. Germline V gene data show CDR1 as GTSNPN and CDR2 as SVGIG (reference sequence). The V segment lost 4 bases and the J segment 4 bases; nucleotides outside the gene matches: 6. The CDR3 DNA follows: TGTGCCTGGACGGGCGGGAGAAGCACCGGGGAGCTGTTTTTT. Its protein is CAWTGGRSTGELFF. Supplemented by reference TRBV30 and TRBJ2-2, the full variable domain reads SQTIHQWPATLVQPVGSPLSLECTVEGTSNPNLYWYRQAAGRGLQLLFYSVGIGQISSEVPQNLSASRPQDRQFILSSKKLLLSDSGFYLCAWTGGRSTGELFFGEGSRLTVL.

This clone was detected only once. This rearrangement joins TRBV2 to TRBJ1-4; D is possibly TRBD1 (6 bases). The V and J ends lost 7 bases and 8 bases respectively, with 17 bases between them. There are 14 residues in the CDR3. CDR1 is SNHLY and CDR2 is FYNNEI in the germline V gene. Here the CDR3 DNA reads TGTGCCAGCAACCACGGACAGCGCCACGAAAAACTGTTTTTT. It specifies CASNHGQRHEKLFF.